This entry concerns a single TCR beta chain. The target antigen is unknown. The sample comes from a study of shared clonotypes between healthy human individuals. Overall study: Per donor, three plates held CD4 naive cells, three held CD4 memory, two held CD8 naive and one held CD8 memory.

V lost 4 bases to trimming and J lost 2 bases, with 16 bases between them. Germline CDR1 and CDR2: SGDLS and YYNGEE. The CDR3 runs to 16 residues. Findings of the study overall: Several donors shared 5% to 5.5% of their naive CD4 clonotypes. Clonotype sharing levels among donors were expected to vary with sequencing depth. Despite large depth, sorted-subset datasets appeared incompletely sequenced.

The protocol was immunoSEQ multiplex PCR, while the TCRdb copy is restricted to in-frame clones and leaves out a portion. The sample lists approximately 1.4 million clones; under 99% were seen once. The sequence derives from a young man in good health. The sequenced material came from naive CD4+ T cells sorted from blood. Regarding subset: CD45RA+ positively selected. This sequence joins TRBV9 and TRBJ1-5, with D hard to call. The CDR3: CASSPLTGKGNQPQHF. The CDR3 bases are TGTGCCAGCAGCCCCCTAACGGGGAAGGGCAATCAGCCCCAGCATTTT.